The rows below give T cell receptor beta chains drawn from one sample of a study of shared clonotypes between healthy human individuals. TCRdb keeps only in-frame clones here, not all; method: immunoSEQ multiplex PCR. The sample holds approximately 340,000 clones, less than 85% seen once. The sequenced material came from memory CD4+ T cells sorted from blood. These receptors came from a man aged 25 to 40 in good health. Each CDR3 is given with its conserved first and last residue. A D gene is named only where the DNA matches it firmly. Size tells how often a clone was seen (once, few, many) or the class of an expanded clone, and some rows leave it out.

>TRBJ2-1|14|TRBV5-4|TRBD2|.
TGTGCCAGCAGCACTAGCGGCTCCTACAATGAGCAGTTCTTC
CASSTSGSYNEQFF
>TRBJ1-1|13|TRBV7-3|.|.
TGTGCCAGCAGCTTGGGACAAAACACTGAAGCTTTCTTT
CASSLGQNTEAFF
>TRBJ2-3|17|TRBV5-4|.|.
TGTGCCAGCAGCTTGGGGACTACGGGTTTGGGCACAGATACGCAGTATTTT
CASSLGTTGLGTDTQYF
>TRBJ1-1|13|TRBV5-1|TRBD1|.
TGCGCCAGCAGCCACGGACAGGGGTCTGAAGCTTTCTTT
CASSHGQGSEAFF
>TRBJ2-1|16|TRBV5-1|TRBD2|many
TGCGCCAGCAGCTTGTACCCGGGACTAGAGAACAATGAGCAGTTCTTC
CASSLYPGLENNEQFF
>TRBJ2-1|16|TRBV4-3|TRBD2|.
TGCGCCAGCAGCCAGAGTGGGGGGACTAGCGGCAATGAGCAGTTCTTC
CASSQSGGTSGNEQFF
>TRBJ1-4|16|TRBV4-2|.|few
TGTGCCAGCAGCCAAGTTGGTTCAGGCCTGGGGGAAAAACTGTTTTTT
CASSQVGSGLGEKLFF
>TRBJ2-5|15|TRBV10-3|.|.
TGTGCCATCAGTGACGGGGCCCGTTTATGGGAGACCCAGTACTTC
CAISDGARLWETQYF
>TRBJ2-7|11|TRBV20-1|TRBD2|.
TGCAGAGTAGCGGGAGACCACGAGCAGTACTTC
CRVAGDHEQYF
>TRBJ2-7|15|TRBV4-1|TRBD1|.
TGCGCCAGCAGCCGACCGGGACAGGGGGCCTACGAGCAGTACTTC
CASSRPGQGAYEQYF
>TRBJ1-1|15|TRBV2|TRBD1|.
TGTGCCAGCAGTGAGCTCCGGGGACAGCTTGTTGAAGCTTTCTTT
CASSELRGQLVEAFF
>TRBJ1-1|14|TRBV19|.|.
TGTGCCAGTAATACCGGGGCAGCGGGAACTGAAGCTTTCTTT
CASNTGAAGTEAFF
>TRBJ2-1|12|TRBV5-5|.|.
TGTGCCAGCAGCTTGCAGGGCAATGAGCAGTTCTTC
CASSLQGNEQFF
>TRBJ2-2|15|TRBV10-3|TRBD1|.
TGTGCCATCAGTGAGGGAGGACAGGGAACCGGGGAGCTGTTTTTT
CAISEGGQGTGELFF
>TRBJ2-5|14|TRBV6-5|.|.
TGTGCCAGCAGTTACTCAATGGGGGAATTGACCCAGTACTTC
CASSYSMGELTQYF
>TRBJ2-3|12|TRBV15|TRBD2|.
TGTGCCACCAGCAGAGAAGGTCGGGAGGGGTATTTT
CATSREGREGYF
>TRBJ2-7|13|TRBV27|.|many
TGTGCCAGCAGTCGAGGCGGCGAATACGAGCAGTACTTC
CASSRGGEYEQYF
>TRBJ1-4|14|TRBV10-3|TRBD1|.
TGTGCCATTTCCCCGACAGGGGGGGTTGAAAAACTGTTTTTT
CAISPTGGVEKLFF
>TRBJ1-1|13|TRBV2|.|.
TGTCGGGTGGCAGGGGCAGAGAACACTGAAGCTTTCTTT
CRVAGAENTEAFF
>TRBJ1-2|14|TRBV5-4|TRBD1|.
TGTGCCAGCAGCCCGGGCGGGACAGGGGCGACCTACACCTTC
CASSPGGTGATYTF
>TRBJ2-1|14|TRBV7-9|.|.
TGTGCCAGCAGCCCATCACGCAGCAACAATGAGCAGTTCTTC
CASSPSRSNNEQFF
>TRBJ1-2|13|TRBV2|.|.
TGTGCCAGCAGTGAGCTAGGGAAGAGAGGCTACACCTTC
CASSELGKRGYTF
>TRBJ1-1|15|TRBV7-9|TRBD1|.
TGTGCCAGCAGCCCCCAGGGGGGTTCCAACACTGAAGCTTTCTTT
CASSPQGGSNTEAFF
>TRBJ2-5|14|TRBV11-2|.|few
TGTGCCAGCAGCCATGTGGGACTTCAAGAGACCCAGTACTTC
CASSHVGLQETQYF
>TRBJ2-7|15|TRBV7-3|.|few
TGTGCCAGCAGCTTAAATCCCACAGGCCCCTACGAGCAGTACTTC
CASSLNPTGPYEQYF
>TRBJ1-2|11|TRBV2|.|.
TGTGCCAGCACCCTCTCAGGGGACCGCACCTTC
CASTLSGDRTF
>TRBJ2-1|19|TRBV4-3|.|many
TGCGCCAGCAGCCAGCCCAAGGGATCCGGGAGTCTTCCCTACAATGAGCAGTTCTTC
CASSQPKGSGSLPYNEQFF
>TRBJ1-2|15|TRBV5-1|.|.
TGCGCCAGCAGCTCTACCGGGACATCGAACTATGGCTACACCTTC
CASSSTGTSNYGYTF
>TRBJ2-7|14|TRBV4-1|.|.
TGCGCCAGCAGCCAAGATACTACCGCCTACGAGCAGTACTTC
CASSQDTTAYEQYF
>TRBJ1-1|14|TRBV10-3|.|.
TGTGCCATCAGTGAGTCACAGATGAACACTGAAGCTTTCTTT
CAISESQMNTEAFF